The 5 T cell receptor beta chains presented below share a single source sample, sequenced in a study of technical replicates of blood from several donors. Profiled with immunoSEQ multiplex PCR; TCRdb holds only in-frame clones, not every one. There are some 66,000 clones in the sample; roughly 88% occur only once, and roughly 4.2% lies in the top ten. The sequenced material came from PBMCs. These receptors were obtained from a human donor in good health. Some clones in this sample may be carry-over from other donors' samples.

This chain joins TRBV7-3 and TRBJ2-2; no firm D call. The CDR3 is 16 amino acids. Looked up from germline, CDR1 is SGHTA and CDR2 is FQGTGA. Trimming took off 1 base at V and 3 bases at J, with 12 bases between the two ends. DNA of the CDR3: TGTGCCAGCAGCTTAAGAACAGCAGTCGACACCGGGGAGCTGTTTTTT. This gives the protein CASSLRTAVDTGELFF.

V gene TRBV2 combines with J gene TRBJ2-5; 10 bases line up with TRBD2. The trim removed 9 bases at V and 5 bases at J, leaving 6 bases unmatched. Germline lookup yields CDR1 SNHLY and CDR2 FYNNEI. CDR3 length equals 13 residues. The CDR3 region has the DNA TGTGCCAGTAGCGGGAGGCCTCGCGAGACCCAGTACTTC. Its protein product is CASSGRPRETQYF.

This chain connects TRBV7-8 to TRBJ2-7; D gene uncertain. V gave up 5 bases and J gave up 2 bases, with 10 bases separating them. The CDR3 is 13 amino acids. CDR1 is SGHVS, CDR2 FQNEAQ, per germline. The CDR3 coding sequence is TGTGCCAGCAGCATCGTCGAGGCCTACGAGCAGTACTTC. Amino acids: CASSIVEAYEQYF.

The CDR3, as DNA: TGTGCCAGCAGCTTAGTAGAGGGGAGGGGAGAGCAGTACTTC. It specifies CASSLVEGRGEQYF. The chain combines TRBV11-2 with TRBJ2-7; 7 bases fit TRBD2. Germline CDR1 and CDR2: SGHAT and FQNNGV. The CDR3 is 14 residues long. V lost 1 base and J lost 7; bases outside the gene matches: 7.

This rearrangement joins TRBV4-3 to TRBJ2-7; D might be TRBD2 (5 bases). In germline, CDR1 is LGHNA, CDR2 YSLEER. The CDR3 length is 13 residues. V was shortened by 0 bases and J by 5 bases, with 8 bases between the two germline ends. The CDR3 spells CASSQDHGDEQYF. The CDR3 DNA reads as TGCGCCAGCAGCCAAGACCACGGGGACGAGCAGTACTTC.